This T cell receptor beta chain was retrieved from a study of blood T cell repertoires in COVID-19. The wider study: Samples of COVID-19 (acute and convalescent) were obtained from the United States, Italy and Spain. T cells, B-cell-depleted T cells, or PBMCs supplied cDNA or gDNA.

Study processing details: The assay estimated nucleated cells by amplifying reference gene primers. Here immunoSEQ multiplex PCR was the method, and the copy in TCRdb shows in-frame clones only, minus some. Clone size and the V and J calls come from that table; the DNA yielded D and trimming. The data hold roughly 70,000 clones, with about nine tenths observed a single time. V was trimmed by 2 bases and J by 1 base, leaving 5 bases between them. The CDR3 loop spans 13 amino acids. Germline-derived CDR1 and CDR2 are GTSNPN and SVGIG (reference sequence). Sequenced material: peripheral blood. This sequence joins TRBV30 and TRBJ1-4; no definite D call. The receptor was derived from a woman aged 80 or over with active COVID-19. In DNA, the CDR3 is TGTGCCTGGAGTTCCAGAACTAATGAAAAACTGTTTTTT. Its translation is CAWSSRTNEKLFF.